These 2 T cell receptor beta chains originate from one sample sequenced in a study of CD8 T cells in ankylosing spondylitis (dated by TCRdb to about 2017). Libraries were made using 5' RACE. Instrument on record: Illumina HiSeq 2500. TCRdb redid the processing of the public reads, applying fastp at Q25 and MiXCR, and retained in-frame beta chains. One record per CDR3 amino acid sequence lists the most common genes and DNA. The table for this sample lists under 300,000 distinct CDR3 sequences; roughly 18% of them were counted only once. In total, the top ten clones hold approximately 32% of the sample. The sequenced material came from blood, either unsorted or a sorted T cell fraction (not recorded which). These receptors all come from a male donor with ankylosing spondylitis or in good health (not recorded which).

J is TRBJ2-7 and V is TRBV14; TRBD2 matches at 11 bases. This CDR3 comprises 16 residues. Per the germline V gene, CDR1 is SGHDN and CDR2 is FVKESK. V was clipped by 2 bases and J by 3 bases; unmatched bases: 6. CDR3 sequence: CASSQFASGRIYEQYF. In nucleotides, the CDR3 is TGTGCCAGCAGCCAATTTGCTAGCGGGAGGATCTACGAGCAGTACTTC.

This rearrangement joins TRBV29-1 to TRBJ2-1; TRBD2 aligns across 10 bases. CDR1 is SQVTM and CDR2 is ANQGSEA in the germline V gene. The CDR3 loop spans 16 amino acids. J lost 2 bases, V lost 0 bases, and 4 bases had no gene match. CDR3 sequence (DNA): TGCAGCGTTGAAGAGGATAGCGGGAGGCCCTACAATGAGCAGTTCTTC. Translated, it gives CSVEEDSGRPYNEQFF.